These T cell receptor beta chains were read from a single sample in a study of cytomegalovirus exposure and HLA in healthy donors. Libraries were prepared by immunoSEQ multiplex PCR; TCRdb keeps only in-frame clonotypes and omits some of them. The data show some 220,000 clones, about three quarters seen once. The sequenced sample was PBMCs. These TCRs come from a boy aged 5-17 years in good health and CMV-seronegative. Both conserved end residues are part of each CDR3. A D gene is named only where the DNA matches it firmly. Clone sizes are given selectively: once, few, many, or a class where the clone is expanded.

j_gene | v_gene | abundance | d_gene | CDR3nt | CDR3aa
TRBJ2-1 | TRBV30 | - | TRBD1 | TGTGCCTGGAGTAAGGGGGCCGTGGGGAATGAGCAGTTCTTC | CAWSKGAVGNEQFF
TRBJ2-3 | TRBV6-1 | - | TRBD2 | TGTGCCAGCAGTGCTAGCGGGAAGGAAGATACGCAGTATTTT | CASSASGKEDTQYF
TRBJ2-1 | TRBV21-1 | few | - | TGTGCCAGCATCCCTCATCTTAGAAGTAGTTCATACAATGAGCAGTTCTTC | CASIPHLRSSSYNEQFF
TRBJ1-1 | TRBV2 | - | - | TGTGCCAGCAGTGTCGACCGGACAACGACAGACACTGAAGCTTTCTTT | CASSVDRTTTDTEAFF
TRBJ1-4 | TRBV15 | - | - | TGTGCCACCAGCAGAGTCGACAGACTGCGGGAAAAACTGTTTTTT | CATSRVDRLREKLFF
TRBJ2-1 | TRBV27 | - | TRBD2 | TGTGCCAGCAGTTTTGGGACTAGCGGTCATGAGCAGTTCTTC | CASSFGTSGHEQFF
TRBJ1-2 | TRBV19 | once | - | TGTGCCAGTAGTAGTGTTGGGGGGGAGTATGGCTACACCTTC | CASSSVGGEYGYTF
TRBJ2-1 | TRBV7-2 | once | TRBD2 | TGTGCCAGCAGCAACCTAGCGGGGGGGCCGGGCGAGCAGTTCTTC | CASSNLAGGPGEQFF
TRBJ1-4 | TRBV19 | - | - | TGTGCCAGTAGTATTGCGGGACCGATACTAAGAAAACTGTTTTTT | CASSIAGPILRKLFF
TRBJ2-3 | TRBV7-2 | - | - | TGTGCCAGCAGCCCCCAATGGGGCTCCCTAGGAGGGCGAGATACGCAGTATTTT | CASSPQWGSLGGRDTQYF
TRBJ2-1 | TRBV4-1 | - | - | TGCGCCAGCAGCCAACATGTCCCAGGCTCCCTTTACAATGAGCAGTTCTTC | CASSQHVPGSLYNEQFF
TRBJ1-3 | TRBV30 | - | - | TGTGCCTGGAGTGTGTGGGGGGCTGGAAACACCATATATTTT | CAWSVWGAGNTIYF
TRBJ2-5 | TRBV6-1 | once | TRBD1 | TGTGCCAGCAGTGGGCAACCCGGACAGGGTCCAGAGACCCAGTACTTC | CASSGQPGQGPETQYF
TRBJ1-1 | TRBV5-6 | - | - | TGTGCCAGCAGTCCGGCCCGGAGGGGCACTGAAGCTTTCTTT | CASSPARRGTEAFF
TRBJ2-7 | TRBV29-1 | - | TRBD1 | TGCAGCGTTGAAACAGGGGCCTACGAGCAGTACTTC | CSVETGAYEQYF
TRBJ2-7 | TRBV7-2 | once | - | TGTGCCAGCAGATTGTATGCCAGTTCCTACGAGCAGTACTTC | CASRLYASSYEQYF
TRBJ2-3 | TRBV5-4 | few | TRBD2 | TGTGCCAGCAGCTCTCTAGCGGGAGAAGAGGATACGCAGTATTTT | CASSSLAGEEDTQYF
TRBJ2-1 | TRBV7-2 | - | - | TGTGCCAGCAGCCTTAGGGGGTCTAATGAGCAGTTCTTC | CASSLRGSNEQFF
TRBJ2-3 | TRBV11-2 | - | - | TGTGCCAGCCTAACTAGTCGGACAGATACGCAGTATTTT | CASLTSRTDTQYF
TRBJ2-3 | TRBV2 | - | - | TGTGCCAGCAGTGGACAGACCCACGGGACAGATACGCAGTATTTT | CASSGQTHGTDTQYF
TRBJ1-2 | TRBV5-1 | - | TRBD1 | TGCGCCAGCAGCGATTCGTCCAGGGGGCAAGGCTACACCTTC | CASSDSSRGQGYTF
TRBJ1-5 | TRBV6-1 | once | - | TGTGCCAGCAGTGTAGTTTTCAGACAGAGCAATCAGCCCCAGCATTTT | CASSVVFRQSNQPQHF
TRBJ1-2 | TRBV19 | - | TRBD1 | TGTGCCAGTAGTATGACGGGACAGGGGGCGGATGGCTACACCTTC | CASSMTGQGADGYTF
TRBJ1-6 | TRBV12-5 | - | - | TGTGCTAGTGGTAGGGCCCTCGGAGGTTCACCCCTCCACTTT | CASGRALGGSPLHF
TRBJ1-2 | TRBV6-5 | - | TRBD1 | TGTGCCAGCAGCCACCAGGCGGGACAGGGGTATGGCTACACCTTC | CASSHQAGQGYGYTF
TRBJ2-1 | TRBV21-1 | - | - | TGTGCCAGCAGCAAATTTCGGCTAGCGGGAGAAAATGAGCAGTTCTTC | CASSKFRLAGENEQFF
TRBJ2-1 | TRBV5-4 | few | TRBD2 | TGTGCCAGCAGACCCCCGCTAGCGGGAGTCTACAATGAGCAGTTCTTC | CASRPPLAGVYNEQFF
TRBJ1-2 | TRBV5-4 | - | - | TGTGCCAGTAGTTTCGCCTATGGCTACACCTTC | CASSFAYGYTF
TRBJ2-3 | TRBV2 | once | - | TGTGCCAGCAGACCCATCTGGGGCGGATACACAGATACGCAGTATTTT | CASRPIWGGYTDTQYF
TRBJ1-2 | TRBV18 | - | - | TGTGCCAGCTCACCACCGATCGGCGGCGCTCCTCTCTATGGCTACACCTTC | CASSPPIGGAPLYGYTF
TRBJ1-2 | TRBV2 | few | - | TGTGCCAGCACCGGTTATGGCTACACCTTC | CASTGYGYTF
TRBJ1-1 | TRBV11-3 | - | - | TGTGCCAGCAGCTTTAGGGGGATGAACACTGAAGCTTTCTTT | CASSFRGMNTEAFF
TRBJ1-5 | TRBV6-1 | - | TRBD1 | TGTGCCAGCAGTGGGACAGGATCTAATCAGCCCCAGCATTTT | CASSGTGSNQPQHF
TRBJ2-7 | TRBV30 | - | - | TGTGCCTGGAGTGTGAGGTACGAGCAGTACTTC | CAWSVRYEQYF
TRBJ1-5 | TRBV5-4 | - | - | TGTGCCAGCAGCCTGGAGCCGGGGTCGACCCAGCATTTT | CASSLEPGSTQHF
TRBJ2-1 | TRBV11-3 | once | - | TGTGCCAGCAGCCTTACATTCACTAACTACAATGAGCAGTTCTTC | CASSLTFTNYNEQFF
TRBJ1-1 | TRBV18 | - | TRBD1 | TGTGCCAGCTCACCGGTTAGACAGGGGGGTGAAGCTTTCTTT | CASSPVRQGGEAFF
TRBJ1-1 | TRBV18 | - | TRBD1 | TGTGCCAGCTCCTCCATAAGGACAGGAGGGGGGCGCACTGAAGCTTTCTTT | CASSSIRTGGGRTEAFF
TRBJ2-3 | TRBV5-1 | - | TRBD1 | TGCGCCAGCAGCGCCGGGACAGGAGTCACAGATACGCAGTATTTT | CASSAGTGVTDTQYF
TRBJ2-5 | TRBV5-8 | - | TRBD2 | TGTGCCAGCAGCTTGGAGAAGACTAGCGGGGCCCAAGAGACCCAGTACTTC | CASSLEKTSGAQETQYF
TRBJ1-6 | TRBV5-1 | - | TRBD1 | TGCGCCAGCAGCTTGGGCTGGGACAGGAATTCACCCCTCCACTTT | CASSLGWDRNSPLHF
TRBJ2-7 | TRBV9 | - | - | TGTGCCAGCAGCGTAGGGTATGGCGGAGACTACGAGCAGTACTTC | CASSVGYGGDYEQYF
TRBJ1-2 | TRBV2 | - | - | TGTGCCAGCAGTGAACGGGGGGCGGACTATGGCTACACCTTC | CASSERGADYGYTF
TRBJ2-7 | TRBV5-4 | - | TRBD1 | TGTGCCAGCAGTCCTTCGACAGGGAACTACGAGCAGTACTTC | CASSPSTGNYEQYF
TRBJ1-6 | TRBV19 | - | - | TGTGCCAGTAGTAGTCGGGAGGGAGCCTATAATTCACCCCTCCACTTT | CASSSREGAYNSPLHF
TRBJ2-1 | TRBV10-2 | - | TRBD2 | TGCGCCAGCAGTGAGTGGCGGGAGTCGGATGGCAGTAATGAGCAGTTCTTC | CASSEWRESDGSNEQFF
TRBJ2-7 | TRBV7-9 | - | - | TGTGCCAGCAGCTTTCCCTCAGGGGCGCGGGCGCAGTACTTC | CASSFPSGARAQYF
TRBJ1-1 | TRBV29-1 | - | - | TGCAGCGTCCCGGGACAACAGAACACTGAAGCTTTCTTT | CSVPGQQNTEAFF
TRBJ1-3 | TRBV9 | once | - | TGTGCCAGCAGCGTAGGAGGGTGGCGGGGAAACACCATATATTTT | CASSVGGWRGNTIYF
TRBJ1-1 | TRBV20-1 | - | - | TGCAGTGCTAGGGGGGGGGAGTCTTTCTTT | CSARGGESFF
TRBJ1-1 | TRBV6-5 | few | - | TGTGCCAGCATCGGACAGACTGAAGCTTTCTTT | CASIGQTEAFF
TRBJ1-3 | TRBV11-2 | - | TRBD1 | TGTGCCAGCAGCTTATTTCCCAGGGGGTCGGGAAACACCATATATTTT | CASSLFPRGSGNTIYF
TRBJ2-7 | TRBV14 | - | - | TGTGCCAGCAGCCAAGATCAGGGTCCCCTCTACGAGCAGTACTTC | CASSQDQGPLYEQYF
TRBJ1-5 | TRBV6-6 | - | - | TGTGCCAGCGTAGGCGGGCCCCACAATCAGCCCCAGCATTTT | CASVGGPHNQPQHF